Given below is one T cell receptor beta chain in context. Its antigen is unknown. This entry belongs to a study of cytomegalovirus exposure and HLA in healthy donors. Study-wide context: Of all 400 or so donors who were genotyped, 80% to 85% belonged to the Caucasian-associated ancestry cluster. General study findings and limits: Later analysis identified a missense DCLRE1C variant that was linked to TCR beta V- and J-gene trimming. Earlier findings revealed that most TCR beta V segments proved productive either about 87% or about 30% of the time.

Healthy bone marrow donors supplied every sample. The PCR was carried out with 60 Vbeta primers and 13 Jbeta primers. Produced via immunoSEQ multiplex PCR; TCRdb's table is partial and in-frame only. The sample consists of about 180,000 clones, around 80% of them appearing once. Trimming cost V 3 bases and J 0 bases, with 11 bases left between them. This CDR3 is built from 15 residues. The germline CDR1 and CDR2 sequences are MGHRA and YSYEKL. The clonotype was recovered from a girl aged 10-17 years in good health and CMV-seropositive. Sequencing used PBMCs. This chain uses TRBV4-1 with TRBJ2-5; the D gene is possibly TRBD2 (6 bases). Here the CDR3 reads CASSHGSGYQETQYF. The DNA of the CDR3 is TGCGCCAGCAGCCATGGAAGCGGGTACCAAGAGACCCAGTACTTC.